What follows are 4 T cell receptor gamma chains derived from one specimen sequenced in a study of gamma-delta T cells after stem cell transplantation. TCRdb re-processed the RT-PCR reads via CATT. The repertoire holds around 330 gamma-chain clones, with roughly 61% as singletons. The sequencing sample was made of gamma-delta T cells. These receptors came from a human donor. It is not recorded whose cells these are; they may come from a transplant donor.

The chain uses TRGV9 and TRGJP. TCRdb gives no J gene; it was assigned here by matching the DNA to germline. CDR3 length: 15 amino acids. The germline V gene has CDR1 GITISATS and CDR2 ISYDGTV (reference sequence). V shed 6 bases, J shed 4 bases, and the junction held 3 bases outside the gene matches. The CDR3 here is CALWSQELGKKIKVF. The CDR3, as DNA: TGTGCCTTGTGGAGTCAAGAGTTGGGCAAAAAAATCAAGGTATTT.

The genes are TRGV3 and TRGJ1 or TRGJ2. The J gene was missing in TCRdb and was found by matching the end of the DNA to germline. Germline values: CDR1 VTNTFY, CDR2 YDVSTARD (reference sequence). This CDR3 spans 12 amino acids. J gave up 12 bases and V 0 bases, and 8 bases lay outside the gene matches. The CDR3 DNA reads as TGTGCCACCTGGGACAGGCTTGTGAGGAAACTCTTT. It encodes CATWDRLVRKLF.

This clone was seen a few times. The J gene is TRGJP, the V gene TRGV9. No J gene is reported in TCRdb; it was inferred here by comparing the DNA with germline. Germline V gene sequence: CDR1 GITISATS, CDR2 ISYDGTV (reference sequence). Trimming at V came to 1 base and at J to 5 bases, leaving 5 bases not matched to a gene. The CDR3 sequence is 17 residues long. The CDR3 nucleotides are TGTGCCTTGTGGGAGGTTAGCGAAGAGTTGGGCAAAAAAATCAAGGTATTT. This gives the protein CALWEVSEELGKKIKVF.

This clone was observed a few times. The J gene is TRGJ1 or TRGJ2, the V gene TRGV2. TCRdb supplies no J gene; here it was assigned by aligning the nucleotide sequence to germline. Germline CDR1 is EGSNGY and CDR2 is YDSYNSKV. J gave up 10 bases and V 0 bases, and 3 bases lay outside the gene matches. The CDR3 loop spans 11 amino acids. The CDR3 DNA is TGTGCCACCTGGGACGGGCGAAAGAAACTCTTT. Protein sequence: CATWDGRKKLF.